Following are 22 T cell receptor beta chains from one sample sequenced in a study of blood T cell repertoires in COVID-19. Assay: immunoSEQ multiplex PCR; the TCRdb copy retains only in-frame clones and omits some. The sample lists approximately 170,000 clones; approximately 87% were seen once. The sequencing sample was made of peripheral blood. These receptors came from a woman aged 60 to 75 with COVID-19, enrolled during active disease.

The chain employs TRBV21-1 and TRBJ2-3; the table's D call, TRBD2, has no DNA check behind it. TRBV21-1 corresponds to a pseudogene. The CDR3 loop spans 19 amino acids. CDR3 protein: CASSKVAATDRSITDTQYF. CDR3 DNA: TGTGCCAGCAGCAAGGTAGCGGCAACGGATCGATCGATCACAGATACGCAGTATTTT.

This rearrangement joins TRBV6-5 to TRBJ2-1, with D unresolved. This CDR3 spans 14 amino acids. Trimming cost V 4 bases and J 3 bases, with 10 bases left between them. The V gene's germline CDR1 is MNHEY and CDR2 SVGAGI. CDR3 region: CASSSPPRYNEQFF. CDR3 sequence (DNA): TGTGCCAGCAGTTCCCCTCCGCGCTACAATGAGCAGTTCTTC.

This clone has only a few counts. This chain joins TRBV19 and TRBJ1-1; D gene uncertain. CDR3 length: 14 amino acids. Germline V gene sequence: CDR1 LNHDA, CDR2 SQIVND (reference sequence). With 7 bases removed from V and 4 bases from J, the gap between germline ends came to 16 bases. The CDR3 protein is CASTAEDGGTEAFF. CDR3 nucleotides: TGTGCCAGTACCGCGGAGGATGGAGGCACTGAAGCTTTCTTT.

The J gene is TRBJ2-1, the V gene TRBV11-3; possibly TRBD1 for D (6 bases). V was shortened by 1 base and J by 8 bases, with 12 bases between the two germline ends. This CDR3 has 14 residues. Per germline, CDR1 SGHNT and CDR2 YENEEA. The CDR3 DNA reads TGTGCCAGCAGCTTAGGGACAGCCATTTATGAGCAGTTCTTC. Translating it yields CASSLGTAIYEQFF.

Written as DNA, the CDR3 is TGCGCCAGCAGCCAAGACGCGGGCGGGGAGCTGTTTTTT. The encoded protein is CASSQDAGGELFF. The chain combines TRBV4-3 with TRBJ2-2; a possible D gene is TRBD2 (5 bases). The CDR3 contains 13 residues. Looked up from germline, CDR1 is LGHNA and CDR2 is YSLEER. V dropped 0 bases and J dropped 7 bases, with 6 bases sitting between them.

This chain uses TRBV28 with TRBJ1-4; D gene unclear. V lost 4 bases, J lost 3 bases, and 15 bases lay in between. The CDR3 length is 16 residues. Per the germline V gene, CDR1 is MDHEN and CDR2 is SYDVKM. The chain's CDR3 is CASSSLWEVSNEKLFF. The DNA of the CDR3 is TGTGCCAGCAGTTCCCTCTGGGAGGTTTCTAATGAAAAACTGTTTTTT.

This chain uses TRBV5-1 with TRBJ2-7; 7 nucleotides agree with TRBD1. J lost 2 bases, V lost 4 bases, and 9 bases had no gene match. The CDR3 totals 15 residues. Per germline, CDR1 SGHRS and CDR2 YFSETQ. In nucleotides, the CDR3 is TGCGCCAGCAGCCCCGTTCCGCAGGGGGCCTACGAGCAGTACTTC. Amino acids: CASSPVPQGAYEQYF.

V is TRBV28 and J is TRBJ1-1; tentatively, D is TRBD1 (6 bases). Between the trimmed V and J ends, which lost 5 bases and 4 bases, there was a span of 17 bases. The CDR3 consists of 15 residues. Germline-derived CDR1 and CDR2 are MDHEN and SYDVKM. In DNA, the CDR3 is TGTGCCAGCAGTGCCCCTGGGGGCGGGAGCACTGAAGCTTTCTTT. Its translation: CASSAPGGGSTEAFF.

CDR3 coding DNA: TGTGCCAGCAGTTACAGAGGGACAGGGAACAATCAGCCCCAGCATTTT. The encoded protein is CASSYRGTGNNQPQHF. V usage is TRBV6-5 and J usage is TRBJ1-5; 9 bases match TRBD1. Trimming took 2 bases from V and 3 from J; bases not matched to a gene: 5. The CDR3 covers 16 residues. CDR1 and CDR2 (germline): MNHEY, SVGAGI.

The CDR3 spells CASSRGRGPPPYGYTF. In nucleotides, the CDR3 is TGTGCCAGCAGTAGGGGAAGGGGGCCTCCACCCTATGGCTACACCTTC. J is TRBJ1-2 and V is TRBV6-8; TRBD1 matches 7 bases. V was pared by 5 bases and J by 4 bases, with 13 bases of the junction left unmatched. Germline V gene data show CDR1 as MNHGY and CDR2 as SAAAGT. This CDR3 has 16 amino acids.

The CDR3 is CASSSNNKDTQYF. Here the CDR3 DNA reads TGTGCCAGCAGCTCGAATAACAAGGATACGCAGTATTTT. This rearrangement joins TRBV5-4 to TRBJ2-3; no reliable D call. Per germline, CDR1 SGHNT and CDR2 YYREEE (reference sequence). The CDR3 runs 13 residues. The V end was cut by 3 bases, the J end by 6 bases, with 11 bases between.

J is TRBJ1-3 and V is TRBV7-9; no clear D gene. Deletions cut 2 bases from V and 7 bases from J, with 3 bases between. Germline loops: CDR1 SEHNR, CDR2 FQNEAQ (reference sequence). This CDR3 contains 11 residues. The CDR3 nucleotides read TGTGCCAGCAGCTTATCTAACACCATATATTTT. Amino acids: CASSLSNTIYF.

The genes are TRBV29-1 and TRBJ2-7, with TRBD2 matching over 10 bases. Germline trimming cut 1 base from V and 4 bases from J; bases unmatched to any gene: 4. The germline CDR1 and CDR2 sequences are SQVTM and ANQGSEA. This CDR3 comprises 14 residues. The CDR3 sequence is CSVEGAGGPYEQYF. CDR3 coding DNA: TGCAGCGTTGAAGGAGCGGGAGGGCCGTACGAGCAGTACTTC.

This rearrangement joins TRBV18 to TRBJ1-4, with TRBD1 matching over 8 bases. The junction had 8 bases not matched to a gene; V was cut back by 2 bases and J by 6 bases. This CDR3 region has 16 residues. Germline V gene lookup returns CDR1 KGHSH and CDR2 LQKENI. The CDR3, as DNA: TGTGCCAGCTCACCAGACTTGGGACAGGCAGATGAAAAACTGTTTTTT. Its translation is CASSPDLGQADEKLFF.

This clone was found once. V usage is TRBV5-3 and J usage is TRBJ1-5; D remains ambiguous. TRBV5-3 is an ORF; its function is uncertain. This CDR3 comprises 12 residues. V was cut by 7 bases and J by 11 bases, with 16 bases left in between. This CDR3 is CARRLDGPAQHF. CDR3 in DNA: TGTGCCAGACGACTTGACGGTCCGGCCCAGCATTTT.

This clone was counted a single time. The rearrangement uses TRBV18 and TRBJ1-1, with D perhaps matching TRBD1 (5 bases). Germline CDR1 and CDR2: KGHSH and LQKENI. With 3 bases removed from V and 5 bases from J, the gap between germline ends came to 22 bases. This CDR3 has 17 residues. CDR3 nucleotides: TGTGCCAGCTCACCTCGCTCTTCTCAGGGTAAGAGGACTGAAGCTTTCTTT. Translation: CASSPRSSQGKRTEAFF.

This chain uses TRBV6-2 or TRBV6-3 with TRBJ1-2; a weak D match, TRBD1 (6 bases). Looked up from germline, CDR1 is MNHEY and CDR2 is SVGEGT. The V and J ends lost 5 bases and 7 bases respectively, with 17 bases between them. The CDR3 contains 14 residues. Here the CDR3 reads CASSLGTPRSGYTF. CDR3 coding DNA: TGTGCCAGCAGTCTCGGGACACCTCGTAGTGGCTACACCTTC.

This chain uses TRBV19 with TRBJ2-7; a possible D gene is TRBD1 (6 bases). Germline CDR1 LNHDA, CDR2 SQIVND (reference sequence). The ends were cut back, 11 bases at V and 4 bases at J, with 21 bases in the middle. This CDR3 has 14 amino acids. The CDR3 loop is CARRNGRGVYEQYF. The CDR3 region has the DNA TGTGCCCGTCGAAACGGCAGGGGAGTTTACGAGCAGTACTTC. Looking up the rest from reference TRBV19 and TRBJ2-7 gives the full variable domain: DGGITQSPKYLFRKEGQNVTLSCEQNLNHDAMYWYRQDPGQGLRLIYYSQIVNDFQKGDIAEGYSVSREKKESFPLTVTSAQKNPTAFYLCARRNGRGVYEQYFGPGTRLTVT.

The chain combines TRBV6-5 with TRBJ2-3; TRBD2 agrees at 8 bases. The CDR3 runs to 15 residues. CDR1 is MNHEY, CDR2 SVGAGI, per germline. Trimming took 10 bases from V and 1 from J; bases not matched to a gene: 10. CDR3 sequence (DNA): TGTGCCATCAGCCGGGGGGGGGATGGCACAGATACGCAGTATTTT. As protein: CAISRGGDGTDTQYF.

The chain has TRBV7-2 and TRBJ2-7, with 9 positions matching TRBD2. Germline-derived CDR1 and CDR2 are SGHTA and FQGNSA. V trimming: 1 base; J trimming: 5 bases; junction bases outside the gene matches: 6. CDR3 length: 15 amino acids. The CDR3 loop is CASSLGGGVRDEQYF. CDR3 DNA sequence: TGTGCCAGCAGCTTAGGCGGGGGGGTCCGGGACGAGCAGTACTTC.

CDR3 loop: CASSYSGQTHSYGYTF. The CDR3 region has the DNA TGTGCCAGCAGTTACTCGGGGCAAACACACTCTTATGGCTACACCTTC. J is TRBJ1-2 and V is TRBV6-2 or TRBV6-3, with TRBD1 as a possible D gene (5 bases). The CDR3 is made up of 16 amino acids. Germline V gene lookup returns CDR1 MNHEY and CDR2 SVGEGT. V lost 0 bases to trimming and J lost 5 bases, with 16 bases between them.

The rearrangement links TRBV28 to TRBJ1-3; D gene unclear. The V end lost 7 bases, the J end lost 3 bases, and 22 bases lay between the germline ends. Germline V gene lookup returns CDR1 MDHEN and CDR2 SYDVKM. The CDR3 is 17 residues long. CDR3 sequence reads: CASTPGRGWEGGNTIYF. Written as DNA, the CDR3 is TGTGCCAGCACCCCCGGACGGGGTTGGGAGGGTGGAAACACCATATATTTT.